This note documents a single TCR beta chain sequence. Its antigen is still unknown. This record belongs to a study of cytomegalovirus exposure and HLA in healthy donors. Overall study results and limits: In an earlier analysis, about 90% or about 30%: the productive usage of most TCR beta V segments.

Both 60 Vbeta primers and 13 Jbeta primers went into the PCR. TCRdb's copy holds only in-frame clones and misses some; the assay was immunoSEQ multiplex PCR. The sample contains 150,000 or so clones, 80% to 90% of which appear only once. The CDR3 is 15 amino acids. The germline CDR1 and CDR2 sequences are PRHDT and FYEKMQ (reference sequence). The sample was PBMCs. The J gene is TRBJ2-5, the V gene TRBV13; D may be TRBD2 (6 bases). Judging by the DNA end, TRBJ2-7 fits better; the J call may be wrong. This TCR derives from a woman aged 18-29 years in good health and CMV-seronegative. In nucleotides, the CDR3 is TGTGCCAGCAGCTTATCACGGGCGGGACGCTACGAGCAGTACTTC. Translated: CASSLSRAGRYEQYF.